This T cell receptor (beta chain) originates from a study of T cell changes during pregnancy in multiple sclerosis. The CDR3 length is 14 residues. Germline CDR1 SGDLS, CDR2 YYNGEE. The V and J ends lost 0 bases and 10 bases respectively, with 14 bases between them. Libraries were prepared by immunoSEQ multiplex PCR; TCRdb keeps only in-frame clonotypes and omits some of them. In the table there are roughly 89,000 clones, approximately 92% of which are singletons. The sample was peripheral blood, taken in the first trimester of pregnancy. The TCR comes from a female donor with multiple sclerosis, enrolled in a pregnancy study. This rearrangement joins TRBV9 to TRBJ2-1, with D perhaps matching TRBD1 (6 bases). CDR3 region: CASSVVVGQSEQFF. CDR3 nucleotide sequence: TGTGCCAGCAGCGTAGTCGTCGGACAGTCCGAGCAGTTCTTC.